This T cell receptor (beta chain) was documented in a study of T cell repertoires in cytomegalovirus infection. This clonotype was counted at least ten times. Its antigen is still unknown. V lost 1 base to trimming and J lost 9 bases, with 22 bases between them. CDR1 is SGHTA and CDR2 is FQGNSA in the germline V gene. This CDR3 has 16 amino acids. TCRdb reprocessed the reads via MiXCR and lists one record per CDR3 protein. The sample gives fewer than 650,000 distinct CDR3 sequences, 40% of which show up once; about 48% is in the top ten. The receptor was isolated from a human donor in good health (CMV status not recorded). Some clones in this sample may be carry-over from other donors' samples. The sample consisted of cultured PBMCs, taken from culture after CMV antigen stimulation. The chain is built from TRBV7-2 and TRBJ2-7; D perhaps matches TRBD1 (5 bases). CDR3 in DNA: TGTGCCAGCAGCTTAGGTGGGCAGGACACTCTACGAGGGCAGTACTTC. This sequence encodes CASSLGGQDTLRGQYF.